These T cell receptor beta chains were read from a single sample in a study of T cell responses to AZD1222 COVID-19 vaccine. Clones were read by immunoSEQ multiplex PCR, and TCRdb kept only the in-frame ones, dropping some. Among fewer than 120,000 clones, 80% to 90% were seen once, and the ten largest hold 15%. This specimen consisted of peripheral blood, obtained 28 days after the second AZD1222 dose. The receptors here all came from an adult who received the AZD1222 COVID-19 vaccine. CDR3s include the opening cysteine and the closing phenylalanine or tryptophan. The order of the fields is V gene, clone size, D gene, J gene, CDR3 length, CDR3 DNA, CDR3 protein. The D gene is left open where the match is weak. A clone size is listed for some rows: how often the clone was seen (once, few, many), or a class if it is expanded.

v_call: TRBV5-6
clone_size: -
d_call: -
j_call: TRBJ1-1
cdr3_length: 16
cdr3_nt: TGTGCCAGCAGCTTGTTTGTCAGGAGGGAGAACACTGAAGCTTTCTTT
cdr3_aa: CASSLFVRRENTEAFF

v_call: TRBV11-3
clone_size: -
d_call: -
j_call: TRBJ2-7
cdr3_length: 15
cdr3_nt: TGTGCCAGCAGCTTAGTTAGTGGGGCTTCCTACGAGCAGTACTTC
cdr3_aa: CASSLVSGASYEQYF

v_call: TRBV4-1
clone_size: -
d_call: -
j_call: TRBJ1-3
cdr3_length: 14
cdr3_nt: TGCGCCAGCAGCCAAGTCCAGGGCCCAAACACCATATATTTT
cdr3_aa: CASSQVQGPNTIYF

v_call: TRBV3-1/TRBV3-2
clone_size: -
d_call: -
j_call: TRBJ1-3
cdr3_length: 14
cdr3_nt: TGTGCCAGCAGCGCAACAGGAGCTGGAAACACCATATATTTT
cdr3_aa: CASSATGAGNTIYF

v_call: TRBV19
clone_size: -
d_call: -
j_call: TRBJ1-5
cdr3_length: 15
cdr3_nt: TGTGCCAGTATTCCGGCTGGGAATAGCAATCAGCCCCAGCATTTT
cdr3_aa: CASIPAGNSNQPQHF

v_call: TRBV2
clone_size: -
d_call: -
j_call: TRBJ1-4
cdr3_length: 12
cdr3_nt: TGTGCCAGCGGGAACAGTAATGAAAAACTGTTTTTT
cdr3_aa: CASGNSNEKLFF

v_call: TRBV10-3
clone_size: -
d_call: TRBD1
j_call: TRBJ1-6
cdr3_length: 14
cdr3_nt: TGTGCCATCACGAGGGACAGGGCCTATTCACCCCTCCACTTT
cdr3_aa: CAITRDRAYSPLHF

v_call: TRBV30
clone_size: -
d_call: TRBD1
j_call: TRBJ1-4
cdr3_length: 15
cdr3_nt: TGTGCCTGGAGTGACCCGGGACAGGGAGGTGAAAAACTGTTTTTT
cdr3_aa: CAWSDPGQGGEKLFF

v_call: TRBV7-8
clone_size: once
d_call: -
j_call: TRBJ1-1
cdr3_length: 13
cdr3_nt: TGTGCCAGCAGCTTAAATGTTAACACTGAAGCTTTCTTT
cdr3_aa: CASSLNVNTEAFF

v_call: TRBV5-1
clone_size: -
d_call: TRBD1
j_call: TRBJ1-4
cdr3_length: 14
cdr3_nt: TGCGCCAGCAGTCCCGGGACAGGGAATGAAAAACTGTTTTTT
cdr3_aa: CASSPGTGNEKLFF

v_call: TRBV6-5
clone_size: -
d_call: -
j_call: TRBJ1-2
cdr3_length: 15
cdr3_nt: TGTGCCAGCAGTTACTCGTTAGGCAGCAACTATGGCTACACCTTC
cdr3_aa: CASSYSLGSNYGYTF

v_call: TRBV5-1
clone_size: -
d_call: TRBD1
j_call: TRBJ1-5
cdr3_length: 15
cdr3_nt: TGCGCCAGCAGCTTGACAGGGGATATCAATCAGCCCCAGCATTTT
cdr3_aa: CASSLTGDINQPQHF

v_call: TRBV5-1
clone_size: few
d_call: -
j_call: TRBJ1-1
cdr3_length: 11
cdr3_nt: TGCGCCAGCAGTATGGGTAGTGAAGCTTTCTTT
cdr3_aa: CASSMGSEAFF

v_call: TRBV28
clone_size: -
d_call: TRBD1
j_call: TRBJ1-5
cdr3_length: 14
cdr3_nt: TGTGCCAGCAGCGGGACAGCTTCTTATCAGCCCCAGCATTTT
cdr3_aa: CASSGTASYQPQHF